This T cell receptor beta chain was captured in a study of vaccination and CD4 T cells after COVID-19. Study-level information: With nine mild cases and one severe, convalescent patients were SARS-CoV-2 positive by nasal swab PCR. Sampling post-COVID took place a median approximately 100 days after diagnosis (range 35 to 161).

A single record per CDR3 protein comes from TCRdb applying MiXCR to the PCR reads. Altogether some 20,000 distinct CDR3 sequences are present, about 60% being singletons, with the ten largest covering around 1.2%. On this clonotype: Its antigen is not known.

Study results and caveats: Spike mono-reactivity was shown by 304 of 307 vaccine-specific clones in convalescent patients. Only post-vaccination samples contained a median about 90% of the reactive clones in convalescent patients.

The germline gives CDR1 SGHRS, CDR2 YFSETQ. The germline V and J ends were trimmed by 6 bases and 4 bases, with 9 bases remaining between them. The CDR3 sequence is 12 residues long. The sequenced sample was CD4+ T cells from blood, obtained before SARS-CoV-2 vaccination. The clonotype was recovered from a human donor who had recovered from COVID-19. This sequence joins TRBV5-1 and TRBJ2-3; D may correspond to TRBD1 or TRBD2 (5 bases each). CDR3 sequence: CASTVGADTQYF. The CDR3 nucleotides read TGCGCCAGCACGGTGGGGGCAGATACGCAGTATTTT.